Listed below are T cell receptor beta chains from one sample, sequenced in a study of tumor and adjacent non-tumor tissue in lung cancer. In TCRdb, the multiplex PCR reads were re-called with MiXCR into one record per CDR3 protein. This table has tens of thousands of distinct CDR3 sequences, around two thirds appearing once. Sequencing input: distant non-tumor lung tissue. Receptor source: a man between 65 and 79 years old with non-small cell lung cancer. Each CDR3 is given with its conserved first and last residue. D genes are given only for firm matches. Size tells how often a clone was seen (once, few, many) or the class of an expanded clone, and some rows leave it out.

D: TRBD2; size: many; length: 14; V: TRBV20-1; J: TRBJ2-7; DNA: TGCAGTGCTATGACTAGCGGGAGTCGCTACGAGCAGTACTTC; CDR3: CSAMTSGSRYEQYF
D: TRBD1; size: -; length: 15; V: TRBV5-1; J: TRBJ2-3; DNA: TGCGCCAGCAGGCGACAGGGAGAGCGCGCAGATACGCAGTATTTT; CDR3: CASRRQGERADTQYF
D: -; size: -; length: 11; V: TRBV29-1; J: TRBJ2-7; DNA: TGCAGTGGGACCTCCACCTACGAGCAGTACTTC; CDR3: CSGTSTYEQYF
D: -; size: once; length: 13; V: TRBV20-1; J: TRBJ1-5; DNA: TGCAGTGCTTCCGGGGCAGGGAATCAGCCCCAGCATTTT; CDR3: CSASGAGNQPQHF
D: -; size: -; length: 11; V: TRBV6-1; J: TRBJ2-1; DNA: TGTGTCATCACCCATTACAATGAGCAATTCTTC; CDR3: CVITHYNEQFF
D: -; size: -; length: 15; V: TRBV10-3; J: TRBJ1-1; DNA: TGTGACATCACTCAGGAAGGCAGCATGAACACTGAAACTTTCTTT; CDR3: CDITQEGSMNTETFF
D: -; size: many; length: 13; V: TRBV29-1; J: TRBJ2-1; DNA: TGCAGCGTCTCGGGGAGGTACCGCGATGAGCAGTTCTTC; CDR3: CSVSGRYRDEQFF
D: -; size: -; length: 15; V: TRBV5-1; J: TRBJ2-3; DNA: TGCGCCAGCGGCCAGGGGGTAGCGGGATTAGAAACGCAGTATTTT; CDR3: CASGQGVAGLETQYF
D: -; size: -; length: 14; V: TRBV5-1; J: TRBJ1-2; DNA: TGCGCCAGCAGACCCGAACAGGGTAACTATGGCTACACCTTC; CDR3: CASRPEQGNYGYTF
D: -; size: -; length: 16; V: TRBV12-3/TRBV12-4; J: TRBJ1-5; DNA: TGTGCCAGCAGTTCCATACAAGGGAGTGGCAATCAGCCTCAGCATTTT; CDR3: CASSSIQGSGNQPQHF
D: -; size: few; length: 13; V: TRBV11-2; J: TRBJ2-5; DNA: TGTCTCAGCAGCCCTATTCAATTGGAGACCCAGTACTTC; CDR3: CLSSPIQLETQYF
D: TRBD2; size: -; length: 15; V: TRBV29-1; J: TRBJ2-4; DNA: TGCAGTGTTGCGAGGGCGGGAGGAGTCAAAAACATTCAGTACTTC; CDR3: CSVARAGGVKNIQYF
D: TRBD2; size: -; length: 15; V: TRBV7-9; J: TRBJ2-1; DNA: TGTGCCAGTAGTTACAGCGGGGGGGCATACAATGAGCGGTTCTTC; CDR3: CASSYSGGAYNERFF
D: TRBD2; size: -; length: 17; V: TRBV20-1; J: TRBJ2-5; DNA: TGCAGTGCTAGAGTACTCGGAGTAGCGGGAGGTACAGAGACCCAGTACTTC; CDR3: CSARVLGVAGGTETQYF
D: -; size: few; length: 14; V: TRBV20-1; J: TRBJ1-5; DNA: TGCAGTGCTAGAGTAACGGCTCTCCGGCAGCCCCAGCATTTT; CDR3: CSARVTALRQPQHF
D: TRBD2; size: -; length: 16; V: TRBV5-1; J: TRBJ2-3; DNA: TGCGCCAGCAGCTTGGATCTAGCGGCTAGCACAGATACGCCGTATTTT; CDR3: CASSLDLAASTDTPYF
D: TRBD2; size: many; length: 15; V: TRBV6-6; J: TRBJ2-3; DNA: TGTGCCAGCAGAGCGGGGCTCCTTCGCACAGATACGCAGTATTTT; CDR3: CASRAGLLRTDTQYF
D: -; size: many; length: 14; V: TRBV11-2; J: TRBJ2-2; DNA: TGTGCCAGCAGCTCGACGACTTTGTCCGGGGAGCTGTTTTTT; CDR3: CASSSTTLSGELFF
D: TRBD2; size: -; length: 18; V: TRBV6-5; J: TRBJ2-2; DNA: TGTGCCAGCAGTTATCTAACGGGAGGTGCCATGAACACCGGGGAGCTGTTTTTT; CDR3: CASSYLTGGAMNTGELFF
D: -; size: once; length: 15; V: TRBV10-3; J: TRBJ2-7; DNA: TGTGCCATCAGTGAGCGAATGGGACGATCCTACGAGCAGTACTTC; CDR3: CAISERMGRSYEQYF
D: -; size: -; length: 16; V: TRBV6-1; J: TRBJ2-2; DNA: TGTGCCGGCAGTGATTCTCAGGGTTCGGACACCGGGGAGCTGTTTTTC; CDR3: CAGSDSQGSDTGELFF
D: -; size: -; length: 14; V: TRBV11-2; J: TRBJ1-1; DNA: TGTGGCAACAGCAAGGCCCAAGGGGGGACTGAAGCTTTCTTT; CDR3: CGNSKAQGGTEAFF
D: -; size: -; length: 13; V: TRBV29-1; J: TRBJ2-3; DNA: TGCAGCGTGGCCCAAGACCCTTCTTCGAGGGAGTATTTT; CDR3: CSVAQDPSSREYF
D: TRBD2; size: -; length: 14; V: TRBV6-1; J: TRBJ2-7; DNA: TGTGCCAGCAGTAGATTAGCGGGAGTTCTCGATCAGTACTTC; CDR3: CASSRLAGVLDQYF
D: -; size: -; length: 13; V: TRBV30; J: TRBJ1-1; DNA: TGTGCCTGGTGTTGGAGGGTGGGCACTGAAGCTTTCTTT; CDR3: CAWCWRVGTEAFF
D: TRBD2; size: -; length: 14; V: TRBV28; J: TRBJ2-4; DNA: TGTGCCAGCACCACGGGGGGTCCCCTCAACATTCAGTACTTC; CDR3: CASTTGGPLNIQYF
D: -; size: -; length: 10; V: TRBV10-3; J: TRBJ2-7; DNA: TGTGCCACTGGAGATTACGAGCGGTACTTC; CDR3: CATGDYERYF
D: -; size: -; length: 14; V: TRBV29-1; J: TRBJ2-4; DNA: -; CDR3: CSVGAGTAKNIQNF
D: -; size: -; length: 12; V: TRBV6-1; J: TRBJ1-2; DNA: TGTGCCAGCAGTCCCTCGACACGGGGCTACACCTTC; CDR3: CASSPSTRGYTF
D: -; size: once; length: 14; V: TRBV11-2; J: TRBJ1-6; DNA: TGTGCCAGCACCGTGGCCGACGCCAATTCACCCCTCCACTTT; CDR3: CASTVADANSPLHF
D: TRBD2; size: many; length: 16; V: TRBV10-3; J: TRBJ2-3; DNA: TGTGCCATCAGTGATCTAGCGGGTATTATAACAGATACGCAGTATTTT; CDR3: CAISDLAGIITDTQYF
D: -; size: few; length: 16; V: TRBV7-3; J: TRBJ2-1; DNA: TGTGCCAGCAGCCACCTCACCTCCTCAAGGCCCGGTGAGCAGTTCTTC; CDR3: CASSHLTSSRPGEQFF
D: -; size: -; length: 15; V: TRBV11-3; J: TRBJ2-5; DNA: TGTGCCAGCAGCCTGTCCCGCGGATCCCAAGAGATCCAGTACTTC; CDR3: CASSLSRGSQEIQYF
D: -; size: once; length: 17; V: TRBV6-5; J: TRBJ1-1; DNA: TGTGTCACCAGTCACCCCCCCACAGGGATCAGGGACACTGAGGCTTTCTTT; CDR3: CVTSHPPTGIRDTEAFF
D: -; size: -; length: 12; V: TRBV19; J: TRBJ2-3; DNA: TGTGCCAGTGGCCAGGTTAGAGATACGCAGTATTTT; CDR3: CASGQVRDTQYF
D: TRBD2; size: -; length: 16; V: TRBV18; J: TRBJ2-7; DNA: TGTGCCAGCTCACCACCTAAGGGGACTAGCGACTGCGAGCAGTACTTC; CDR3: CASSPPKGTSDCEQYF
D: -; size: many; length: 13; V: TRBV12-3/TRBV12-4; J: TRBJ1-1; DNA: TGTGCCAGCAGTCGAAGACAGAACACTGAAGCTTTCTTT; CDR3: CASSRRQNTEAFF
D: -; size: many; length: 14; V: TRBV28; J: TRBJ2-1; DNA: TGTGCCAGCAGATACAGGGCAACCTACAATGAGCAGTTCTTC; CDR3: CASRYRATYNEQFF
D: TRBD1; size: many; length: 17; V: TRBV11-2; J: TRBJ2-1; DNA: TGTGCCAGCAGCTTACGCGGACAGGGCCGCTCCTACAATGAGCAGTTCTTC; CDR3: CASSLRGQGRSYNEQFF
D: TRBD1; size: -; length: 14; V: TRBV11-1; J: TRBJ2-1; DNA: TGTGCCAGCAGCGCCCGGACAGGGGTGGATGAGCACTTCTTT; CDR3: CASSARTGVDEHFF
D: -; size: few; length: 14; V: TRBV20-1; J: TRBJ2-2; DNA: TGCAGTGCTCACGGACAGACCAACACCGGGGAGCTGTCTTTT; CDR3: CSAHGQTNTGELSF
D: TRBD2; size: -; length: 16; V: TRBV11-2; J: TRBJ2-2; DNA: TGTGCCATCAGCTTAGATCGACTAGCCTCGACCAGGGAGCTGTTTTTT; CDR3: CAISLDRLASTRELFF
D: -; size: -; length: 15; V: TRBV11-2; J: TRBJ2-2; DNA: TGTGCCAGCAGCTTATTAAGGGGTAGAACCAGGGAGCCGTTTTTT; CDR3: CASSLLRGRTREPFF
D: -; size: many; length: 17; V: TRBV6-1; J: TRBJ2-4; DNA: TGTGCCAGCAGTTTTCAGGGGAGAAGGCTAGCCAAAAACATTCAGTACTTC; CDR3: CASSFQGRRLAKNIQYF
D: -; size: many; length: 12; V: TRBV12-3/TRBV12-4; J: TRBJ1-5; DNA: TGTGCCAGCAGTCCATCAGTATGGCCCCAGCATTTT; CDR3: CASSPSVWPQHF